One and the same sample provided the 26 T cell receptor beta chains below, sequenced in a study of blood T cell repertoires in COVID-19. Data came from immunoSEQ multiplex PCR; TCRdb stores just in-frame clones and leaves some out. The table records over 65,000 clones, about 93% of them present only once. The sequencing sample was made of peripheral blood. The receptors shown here come from a human donor in a cohort sampled during active COVID-19.

The CDR3: CAWGPGGLSGYTF. Here the CDR3 DNA reads TGTGCCTGGGGGCCGGGGGGCCTAAGTGGCTACACCTTC. The chain links TRBV30 to TRBJ1-2, with a weak D call TRBD1 (6 bases). Trimming shortened V by 5 bases and J by 7 bases, and 17 bases separated the two germline ends. Germline CDR1 GTSNPN, CDR2 SVGIG (reference sequence). The CDR3 spans 13 residues.

The chain links TRBV5-6 to TRBJ1-2; 8 bases align to TRBD1. The germline CDR1 and CDR2 sequences are SGHDT and YYEEEE. The CDR3 is 14 amino acids. V dropped 6 bases and J dropped 3; count of bases not matched to a gene: 7. The CDR3 loop reads CASTLDRVHYGYTF. CDR3 DNA sequence: TGTGCCAGCACCCTGGACAGGGTGCACTATGGCTACACCTTC.

The chain uses TRBV7-9 and TRBJ2-5, with D uncertain. Deletions cut 4 bases from V and 6 bases from J, with 18 bases between. Germline loops: CDR1 SEHNR, CDR2 FQNEAQ (reference sequence). This CDR3 contains 15 residues. Here the CDR3 DNA reads TGTGCCAGCAGCTCCCTCCGGGTACCGGTTCAGACCCAGTACTTC. Protein product: CASSSLRVPVQTQYF.

Remarks on this clone: The junction departs from the called germline gene at one end, perhaps through a read error. The chain couples TRBV12-3 or TRBV12-4 to TRBJ1-2; D is undetermined. The CDR3 runs to 11 residues. The CDR3 DNA reads TGTGCCAGCGGTTTTCGCTATGGCTACACCTTC. Protein: CASGFRYGYTF.

This clone was detected only once. J is TRBJ2-2 and V is TRBV9, with TRBD2 matching over 9 bases. The germline V gene has CDR1 SGDLS and CDR2 YYNGEE. The CDR3 runs to 23 residues. V was clipped by 1 base and J by 5 bases; unmatched bases: 27. The CDR3 loop is CASSVCMVRTDKASGALTGELFF. Here the CDR3 DNA reads TGTGCCAGCAGCGTATGTATGGTTAGGACCGACAAGGCTAGCGGGGCCCTGACCGGGGAGCTGTTTTTT. Filled out from reference TRBV9 and TRBJ2-2, the complete variable domain reads DSGVTQTPKHLITATGQRVTLRCSPRSGDLSVYWYQQSLDQGLQFLIQYYNGEERAKGNILERFSAQQFPDLHSELNLSSLELGDSALYFCASSVCMVRTDKASGALTGELFFGEGSRLTVL.

The chain recombines TRBV13 with TRBJ2-3; D is possibly TRBD2 (5 bases). Germline values: CDR1 PRHDT, CDR2 FYEKMQ (reference sequence). The CDR3 has 15 amino acids. Between the trimmed V and J ends, which lost 5 bases and 3 bases, there was a span of 15 bases. The CDR3 loop is CASSHRTGWTDTQYF. The CDR3 DNA is TGTGCCAGCAGCCATCGGACGGGGTGGACAGATACGCAGTATTTT.

The rearrangement links TRBV11-3 to TRBJ2-7; 7 positions match TRBD1. The CDR3 loop spans 15 amino acids. Germline CDR1 and CDR2: SGHNT and YENEEA. V dropped 4 bases and J dropped 2; count of bases not matched to a gene: 8. DNA of the CDR3: TGTGCCAGCAGCTCCGGCGGACAGGCAACCTACGAGCAGTACTTC. Its translation is CASSSGGQATYEQYF.

This clone was seen a single time. The V gene is TRBV18, the J gene TRBJ1-2; the match to TRBD1 covers 7 bases. The CDR3 is 14 amino acids. V trimming: 2 bases; J trimming: 3 bases; junction bases outside the gene matches: 3. The V gene's germline CDR1 is KGHSH and CDR2 LQKENI. As DNA, the CDR3 is TGTGCCAGCTCACCAGTTGGGACAGACTATGGCTACACCTTC. As protein: CASSPVGTDYGYTF.

This chain connects TRBV19 to TRBJ2-1; a possible D gene is TRBD1 (5 bases). This CDR3 contains 14 residues. The ends were cut back, 3 bases at V and 7 bases at J, with 13 bases in the middle. From germline, CDR1 is LNHDA and CDR2 SQIVND (reference sequence). CDR3 sequence reads: CASSMVDRFNEQFF. Here the CDR3 DNA reads TGTGCCAGTAGTATGGTCGACAGATTTAATGAGCAGTTCTTC.

The V gene is TRBV10-2, the J gene TRBJ2-1, with 8 bases fitting TRBD1. This CDR3 comprises 14 residues. Per the germline V gene, CDR1 is WSHSY and CDR2 is SAAADI. Unmatched junction bases numbered 9, after V lost 9 bases and J lost 5 bases. CDR3 sequence (DNA): TGCGCCAGTCTCCGGACAGGGAATAACAATGAGCAGTTCTTC. Translating it yields CASLRTGNNNEQFF.

This clone occurred a few times. The rearrangement uses TRBV9 and TRBJ2-2, with 10 bases aligning to TRBD2. This CDR3 spans 18 amino acids. J lost 4 bases, V lost 0 bases, and 9 bases had no gene match. In germline, CDR1 is SGDLS, CDR2 YYNGEE. The CDR3 DNA reads as TGTGCCAGCAGCGTAGGGCCTAGCGGGGGACCTGGCACCGGGGAGCTGTTTTTT. Translated: CASSVGPSGGPGTGELFF.

The rearrangement uses TRBV29-1 and TRBJ1-2; 9 bases are a match to TRBD1. CDR3 size: 12 residues. Unmatched junction bases numbered 0, after V lost 4 bases and J lost 3 bases. Germline CDR1 SQVTM, CDR2 ANQGSEA. The CDR3 DNA reads as TGCAGCGTTGGGGACAGGGACTATGGCTACACCTTC. Translation gives CSVGDRDYGYTF.

The V gene is TRBV27, the J gene TRBJ1-5; D might be TRBD1 (5 bases). V lost 4 bases, J lost 7 bases, and 17 bases lay in between. This CDR3 is 15 amino acids long. Per germline, CDR1 MNHEY and CDR2 SMNVEV (reference sequence). The DNA of the CDR3 is TGTGCCAGCAGTTCATTTGGAGGGGAAGTGCAGCCCCAGCATTTT. Encoded protein: CASSSFGGEVQPQHF.

This chain uses TRBV10-3 with TRBJ1-2; 9 bases fit TRBD1. Trimming removed 5 bases from V and 3 bases from J; junction bases left unmatched: 10. The CDR3 contains 16 residues. Per germline, CDR1 ENHRY and CDR2 SYGVKD. In nucleotides, the CDR3 is TGTGCCATCAGTCTGTCCCCCCGGGACAGGGACTATGGCTACACCTTC. The encoded protein is CAISLSPRDRDYGYTF.

The genes are TRBV28 and TRBJ1-4, with D maybe TRBD1 (6 bases). Trimming took 7 bases from V and 2 from J, leaving 11 bases between them. This CDR3 has 14 residues. Germline V CDR1 and CDR2: MDHEN, SYDVKM. CDR3 sequence (DNA): TGTGCCAGCACCACACAGGGCACTAATGAAAAACTGTTTTTT. This gives the protein CASTTQGTNEKLFF.

The chain has TRBV3-1 (or the pseudogene TRBV3-2) and TRBJ2-4; D remains ambiguous. Trimming removed 4 bases from V and 5 bases from J, with 15 bases in between. CDR3 size: 15 residues. The germline V gene has CDR1 LGHDT and CDR2 YNNKEL (reference sequence). DNA of the CDR3: TGTGCCAGCAGCCTAAAGATAGACCGGGAAAACATTCAGTACTTC. Its translation: CASSLKIDRENIQYF.

The CDR3: CASSQVFRAQGGFDEQFF. In nucleotides, the CDR3 is TGTGCCAGCAGCCAAGTGTTTCGGGCGCAGGGTGGTTTCGATGAGCAGTTCTTC. V is TRBV3-1 (or the pseudogene TRBV3-2) and J is TRBJ2-1; D might be TRBD1 (5 bases). The V and J ends lost 1 base and 8 bases respectively, with 24 bases between them. This CDR3 is built from 18 residues. The germline CDR1 and CDR2 sequences are LGHDT and YNNKEL (reference sequence).

The chain recombines TRBV7-8 with TRBJ2-1, with 7 bases fitting TRBD1. Germline trimming cut 5 bases from V and 4 bases from J; bases unmatched to any gene: 5. The germline CDR1 and CDR2 sequences are SGHVS and FQNEAQ. The CDR3 loop spans 14 amino acids. CDR3 sequence reads: CASSRDSGYNEQFF. CDR3 DNA sequence: TGTGCCAGCAGCCGGGACAGCGGTTACAATGAGCAGTTCTTC.

CDR3 sequence: CSVSRGAPYEQYF. DNA for the CDR3: TGCAGCGTCTCCAGGGGTGCCCCCTACGAGCAGTACTTC. The chain links TRBV29-1 to TRBJ2-7; weak D call: TRBD1 (6 bases). CDR3 length equals 13 residues. The V gene's germline CDR1 is SQVTM and CDR2 ANQGSEA. Trimming removed 6 bases from V and 2 bases from J, with 14 bases in between.

The V call is TRBV27, the J call TRBJ2-7, with D possibly matching TRBD2 (7 bases). The V and J ends lost 5 bases and 0 bases respectively, with 14 bases between them. Germline V gives CDR1 MNHEY, CDR2 SMNVEV (reference sequence). The CDR3 totals 15 residues. The CDR3 DNA reads as TGTGCCAGCAGTCCCTATGCGGGGGCCTCCTACGAGCAGTACTTC. Protein product: CASSPYAGASYEQYF.

The rearrangement uses TRBV25-1 and TRBJ2-7; 7 nucleotides align to TRBD2. The germline V gene encodes CDR1 MGHDK and CDR2 SYGVNS. The CDR3 consists of 13 residues. V shed 1 base, J shed 5 bases, and the junction held 2 bases outside the gene matches. The CDR3 loop reads CASSEWGGDEQYF. In DNA form, the CDR3 reads TGTGCCAGCAGTGAATGGGGGGGGGACGAGCAGTACTTC.

CDR3 nucleotides: TGTGCCAGCAGCTATACCGTGGGGGCCCACGAGCAGTACTTC. It is translated as CASSYTVGAHEQYF. The chain couples TRBV6-2 or TRBV6-3 to TRBJ2-7, with a tentative D call TRBD1 (6 bases). V was cut by 6 bases and J by 5 bases, with 17 bases left in between. The CDR3 is made up of 14 amino acids. Germline V gene lookup returns CDR1 MNHEY and CDR2 SVGEGT.

The chain links TRBV12-3 or TRBV12-4 to TRBJ2-7, with 7 bases identical to TRBD1. The V segment lost 4 bases and the J segment 3 bases; nucleotides outside the gene matches: 3. The CDR3 covers 13 residues. CDR3 sequence (DNA): TGTGCCAGCAGTTACCCAGGGGGCTACGAGCAGTACTTC. Its translation is CASSYPGGYEQYF.

The chain has TRBV11-2 and TRBJ1-6; D remains unclear. The germline gives CDR1 SGHAT, CDR2 FQNNGV. V was pared by 5 bases and J by 0 bases, with 20 bases between. The CDR3 runs to 19 residues. This chain's CDR3 is CASSPRRKTASSYNSPLHF. CDR3 bases: TGTGCCAGCAGCCCCAGGCGAAAGACGGCAAGCTCCTATAATTCACCCCTCCACTTT.

V gene TRBV28 combines with J gene TRBJ1-5; no clear D gene. This CDR3 contains 15 residues. Germline lookup yields CDR1 MDHEN and CDR2 SYDVKM. V gave up 5 bases and J gave up 4 bases, with 15 bases separating them. The chain's CDR3 is CASSPLTGGNQPQHF. The CDR3 nucleotides read TGTGCCAGCAGTCCCCTCACCGGCGGAAATCAGCCCCAGCATTTT.

This clone was recorded only once. The chain employs TRBV6-2 or TRBV6-3 and TRBJ1-1; 12 nucleotides line up with TRBD1. CDR3 length: 15 residues. Unmatched junction bases numbered 6, after V lost 6 bases and J lost 4 bases. The V gene's germline CDR1 is MNHEY and CDR2 SVGEGT. This CDR3 reads CASSEGTGGLTEAFF. As DNA, the CDR3 is TGTGCCAGCAGCGAAGGGACAGGGGGCCTCACTGAAGCTTTCTTT.